A single sample gave rise to the 18 T cell receptor beta chains below, sequenced in a study of blood T cells in healthy people across ages. The second PCR ran roughly 7 to 11 cycles with a sample-barcoded 5' primer and J-beta primers. MiXCR was run by TCRdb on the 5' RACE reads, yielding one entry per CDR3 protein. The data show roughly 1.4 million distinct CDR3 sequences, with almost 60% seen just once and 5% to 7% held by the top ten. The sample taken for sequencing was blood. The receptors derive from a man younger than 30 in good health.

The chain is built from TRBV9 and TRBJ1-2; no clear D gene. CDR3 length: 15 residues. Germline values: CDR1 SGDLS, CDR2 YYNGEE. V was shortened by 0 bases and J by 2 bases, with 11 bases between the two germline ends. The CDR3 DNA is TGTGCCAGCAGCGTAGGTGTCTCAGTGAACTATGGCTACACCTTC. It yields the protein CASSVGVSVNYGYTF.

The genes are TRBV27 and TRBJ1-2; D possibly corresponds to TRBD1 (5 bases). V shed 7 bases and J shed 4 bases, with 19 bases lying between them. This CDR3 comprises 15 residues. Per germline, CDR1 MNHEY and CDR2 SMNVEV (reference sequence). The CDR3 region is CASTKTGTGLYGYTF. CDR3 DNA: TGTGCCAGCACCAAAACCGGGACGGGGCTCTATGGCTACACCTTC.

V is TRBV6-2 or TRBV6-3 and J is TRBJ2-5, with D unresolved. V was cut by 6 bases and J by 3 bases, with 8 bases left in between. Germline lookup yields CDR1 MNHEY and CDR2 SVGEGT. This CDR3 has 12 amino acids. CDR3 nucleotide sequence: TGTGCCAGCAGGTACCCGGAAGAGACCCAGTACTTC. It yields the protein CASRYPEETQYF.

A word on this clonotype: One end of the junction does not line up with germline, which may come from a read error. The chain couples TRBV13 to TRBJ2-3; D may be TRBD2 (6 bases). The CDR3 consists of 15 residues. Looked up from germline, CDR1 is PRHDT and CDR2 is FYEKMQ (reference sequence). DNA of the CDR3: TGTGCTAGCAGCCCCCTTAGTGGGAGTGGAGGGACGCAGTATTTT. The encoded protein is CASSPLSGSGGTQYF.

The rearrangement links TRBV27 to TRBJ1-2; 10 bases map to TRBD1. CDR3 size: 12 residues. Germline loops: CDR1 MNHEY, CDR2 SMNVEV (reference sequence). V shed 8 bases and J 7 bases; nucleotides not matched to a gene: 4. CDR3 sequence reads: CASGTGVCGYTF. CDR3 bases: TGTGCCAGCGGGACAGGGGTATGTGGCTACACCTTC.

The gene calls are TRBV9 and TRBJ2-3; D is unclear. This CDR3 is 13 amino acids long. Germline CDR1 is SGDLS and CDR2 is YYNGEE. Trimming stripped 2 bases from V and 3 bases from J, with 7 bases between. CDR3 in amino acids: CASSVHGTDTQYF. The CDR3 nucleotides are TGTGCCAGCAGCGTCCACGGTACAGATACGCAGTATTTT.

The chain recombines TRBV29-1 with TRBJ2-7; TRBD1 matches 9 bases. CDR1 SQVTM and CDR2 ANQGSEA come from the germline V gene. This CDR3 has 12 amino acids. Unmatched junction bases numbered 6, after V lost 7 bases and J lost 5 bases. CDR3 DNA: TGCAGCGGGTCGACAGGGGGTAACGAGCAGTACTTC. Translation gives CSGSTGGNEQYF.

This clonotype has only a few counts. The gene calls are TRBV7-9 and TRBJ2-7, with 10 bases matching TRBD1. The junction had 5 bases not matched to a gene; V was cut back by 4 bases and J by 5 bases. Germline assignment: CDR1 SEHNR and CDR2 FQNEAQ (reference sequence). The CDR3 extends over 14 amino acids. CDR3 DNA: TGTGCCAGCAGCTCCGGGACAGGGGTTGACGAGCAGTACTTC. This translates into CASSSGTGVDEQYF.

The V gene is TRBV18, the J gene TRBJ2-7; D unresolved. Germline loops: CDR1 KGHSH, CDR2 LQKENI. The CDR3 runs to 13 residues. The ends were cut back, 3 bases at V and 12 bases at J, with 18 bases in the middle. The CDR3 loop reads CASSPGVQETRYF. In DNA form, the CDR3 reads TGTGCCAGCTCACCGGGTGTTCAAGAGACCCGGTACTTC.

The V gene is TRBV4-1, the J gene TRBJ2-7; no clear D. This CDR3 is 14 amino acids long. Trimming took 4 bases from V and 6 from J, leaving 16 bases between them. Per germline, CDR1 MGHRA and CDR2 YSYEKL. The CDR3 protein is CASSPLRLVAEQYF. The CDR3 DNA reads TGCGCCAGCAGCCCCCTAAGACTTGTGGCCGAGCAGTACTTC.

The chain is built from TRBV11-2 and TRBJ2-4; D gene uncertain. Germline CDR1 and CDR2: SGHAT and FQNNGV. The CDR3 runs to 14 residues. Trimming stripped 5 bases from V and 13 bases from J, with 21 bases between. CDR3 loop: CASSQQPGSQEQYF. As DNA, the CDR3 is TGTGCCAGCAGCCAACAGCCAGGTTCTCAGGAGCAGTACTTC.

This chain connects TRBV5-1 to TRBJ2-1; 14 bases match TRBD2. Looked up from germline, CDR1 is SGHRS and CDR2 is YFSETQ. This CDR3 spans 16 amino acids. V was pared by 3 bases and J by 8 bases, with 7 bases of the junction left unmatched. The CDR3 loop reads CASSWGLAGEPDEQFF. CDR3 in DNA: TGCGCCAGCAGCTGGGGACTAGCGGGAGAACCCGATGAGCAGTTCTTC.

The chain has TRBV3-1 and TRBJ2-7; 12 bases line up with TRBD2. The V segment lost 3 bases and the J segment 2 bases; nucleotides outside the gene matches: 17. Germline-derived CDR1 and CDR2 are LGHDT and YNNKEL (reference sequence). This CDR3 has 20 amino acids. The DNA for the CDR3 is TGTGCCAGCAGCCATCCCCCGACTAGCGGGAGATACGATAGGACCTACGAGCAGTACTTC. Amino acids: CASSHPPTSGRYDRTYEQYF.

The chain couples TRBV4-1 to TRBJ2-7, with 8 nucleotides matching TRBD2. The CDR3 length is 16 residues. CDR1 is MGHRA, CDR2 YSYEKL, per germline. Trimming removed 4 bases from V and 0 bases from J; junction bases left unmatched: 8. CDR3 residues: CASSRDPGTSSYEQYF. DNA of the CDR3: TGCGCCAGCAGCCGGGATCCCGGGACTAGCTCCTACGAGCAGTACTTC.

This sequence joins TRBV20-1 and TRBJ2-3; D is possibly TRBD1 (6 bases). V was cut by 4 bases and J by 2 bases, with 13 bases left in between. The CDR3 has 14 amino acids. Germline V CDR1 and CDR2: DFQATT, SNEGSKA (reference sequence). This CDR3 is CSANREAYTDTQYF. For the CDR3, the DNA is TGCAGTGCTAACAGGGAAGCGTACACAGATACGCAGTATTTT.

This clonotype is a singleton in its sample. The rearrangement links TRBV6-5 to TRBJ1-2; D not resolved. This CDR3 is 11 amino acids long. Germline V gives CDR1 MNHEY, CDR2 SVGAGI. V was trimmed by 7 bases and J by 3 bases, leaving 6 bases between them. The CDR3 loop reads CASTNDYGYTF. CDR3 sequence (DNA): TGTGCCAGCACAAATGACTATGGCTACACCTTC.

This clonotype appeared once. The chain uses TRBV12-3 or TRBV12-4 and TRBJ2-5; D call uncertain. V was clipped by 5 bases and J by 7 bases, with 26 bases between them. CDR3 length equals 17 residues. CDR3 DNA sequence: TGTGCCAGCAGTCCAATCGCGGTAGAGGACGTGCTCGGGACCCAGTACTTC. It specifies CASSPIAVEDVLGTQYF.

This clonotype came up a few times. The genes are TRBV3-1 and TRBJ2-1; 9 bases line up with TRBD2. Germline-derived CDR1 and CDR2 are LGHDT and YNNKEL (reference sequence). The ends lost 4 bases at V and 2 bases at J; junction bases unmatched: 6. The CDR3 is 16 residues long. In nucleotides, the CDR3 is TGTGCCAGCAGCCCTAGCGGGATATCACCCTACAATGAGCAGTTCTTC. As protein: CASSPSGISPYNEQFF.